This T cell receptor beta chain originates from a study of CD8+ T cells in alopecia areata. Study-wide context: The investigators scored severity in treated patients by the percentage of affected scalp area.

Study conclusions and caveats: Researchers report lesional scalp, most notably alopecia totalis/universalis, outstripped normal scalp in clonality. Association of baseline CD8+ expansion with response is uncertain owing to one nonresponder.

This clone was recorded a few times. Its antigen is still unknown. In each case, RNA was isolated and then reverse transcribed into cDNA as the sequencing template. The assay was immunoSEQ multiplex PCR, and TCRdb's table has in-frame clones only and misses some. The sample lists 150,000 to 200,000 clones, roughly 53% occurring once. Specified treatment: oral pan-JAK inhibitor, 5-10 mg twice daily. Alopecia areata patients had lesional scalp punch biopsies and peripheral blood taken from them. V lost 5 bases to trimming and J lost 2 bases; unmatched junction nucleotides: 6. This CDR3 has 15 residues. CDR1 is SEHNR, CDR2 FQNEAQ, per germline (reference sequence).

The chain carries TRBV7-9 and TRBJ2-7, with TRBD1 matching 10 bases. This clonotype was sampled from a human donor with alopecia areata. The sequences come from CD8+ T cells sorted from blood, collected at week 24, from a patient treated with tofacitinib. CDR3 loop: CASSRDRGQPYEQYF. The DNA of the CDR3 is TGTGCCAGCAGCCGAGACAGGGGGCAACCCTACGAGCAGTACTTC. Looking up the rest from reference TRBV7-9 and TRBJ2-7 gives the full variable domain: DTGVSQNPRHKITKRGQNVTFRCDPISEHNRLYWYRQTLGQGPEFLTYFQNEAQLEKSRLLSDRFSAERPKGSFSTLEIQRTEQGDSAMYLCASSRDRGQPYEQYFGPGTRLTVT.